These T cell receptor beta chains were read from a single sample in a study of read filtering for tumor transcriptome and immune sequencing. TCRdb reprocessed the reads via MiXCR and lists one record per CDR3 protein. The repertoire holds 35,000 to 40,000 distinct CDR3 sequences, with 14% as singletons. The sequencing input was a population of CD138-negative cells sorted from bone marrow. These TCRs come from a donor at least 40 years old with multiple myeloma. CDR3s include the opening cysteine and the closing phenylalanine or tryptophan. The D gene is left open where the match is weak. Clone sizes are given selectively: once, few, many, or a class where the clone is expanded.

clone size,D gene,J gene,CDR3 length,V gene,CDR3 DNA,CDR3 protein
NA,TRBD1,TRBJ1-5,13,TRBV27,TGTGCCAGCAGTACAGGGGCCGGGCAGCCCCAGCATTTT,CASSTGAGQPQHF
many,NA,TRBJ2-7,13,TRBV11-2,TGTGCCAGCAGCCTCGGGAGCTCCTACGAGCAGTACTTC,CASSLGSSYEQYF
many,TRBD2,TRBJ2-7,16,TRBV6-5,TGTGCCAGCAGTTACCGACTGACTAGCGGGGCATACGAGCAGTACTTC,CASSYRLTSGAYEQYF
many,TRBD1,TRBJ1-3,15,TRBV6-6,TGTGCCAGCAGTTTGGGACAGACCTCTGGAAACACCATATATTTT,CASSLGQTSGNTIYF
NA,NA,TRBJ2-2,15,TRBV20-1,TGCAGTGCTAGACCGGGACAGATCAACACCGGGGGGCTGTCTTTT,CSARPGQINTGGLSF
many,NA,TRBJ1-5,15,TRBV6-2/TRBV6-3,TGTGCCAGCAGATTAAGACGGAACCACAATCAGCCCCAGCATTTT,CASRLRRNHNQPQHF
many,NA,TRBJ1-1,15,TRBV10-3,TGTGCCATCAGTGAGTACGGCAAAAAGAACACTGAAGCTTTCTTT,CAISEYGKKNTEAFF
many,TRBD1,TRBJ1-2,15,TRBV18,TGTGCCAGCTCACCACGGGGACAGAGCAGCTATGGCTACACCTTC,CASSPRGQSSYGYTF
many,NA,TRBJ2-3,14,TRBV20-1,TGCAGTGCTAAAAGGGGGGCCGGCACAGATACGCAGTATTTT,CSAKRGAGTDTQYF
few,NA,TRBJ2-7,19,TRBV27,TGTGCCAGCAACACTCCGGGGGGCTCAGGGAGCGTCCCCGCCTACGAGCAGTACTTC,CASNTPGGSGSVPAYEQYF
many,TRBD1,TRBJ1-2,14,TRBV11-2,TGTGCCAGCAGCTCGGACAGGGCTTTTTTGCGCTACACCTTC,CASSSDRAFLRYTF
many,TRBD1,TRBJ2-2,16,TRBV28,TGTGCCAGCAGTTCTCCTCGGACAGGGAAAACCGGGGAGCTGTTTTTT,CASSSPRTGKTGELFF
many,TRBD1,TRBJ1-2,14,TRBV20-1,TGCAGTGCTACGAGAGACAGGGGGGACTATGGCTACACCTTC,CSATRDRGDYGYTF
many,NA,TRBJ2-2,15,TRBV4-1,TGCGCCAGCAGCCAAGTTTTTGAGGGGGCCGGGGAGCTGTTTTTT,CASSQVFEGAGELFF
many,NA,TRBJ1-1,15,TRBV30,TGTGCCTGGAGTGGCCTCGCGGGGGCGGACACTGAAGCTTTCTTT,CAWSGLAGADTEAFF
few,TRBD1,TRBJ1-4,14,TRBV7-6,TGTGCCAGCAGCCCCCGGGACAGGCCTTTGGTGGTGTTTTTT,CASSPRDRPLVVFF
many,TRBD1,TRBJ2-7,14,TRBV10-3,TGTGCCATCAGCCCCGGGACAGCGATGTACGAGCAGTACTTC,CAISPGTAMYEQYF
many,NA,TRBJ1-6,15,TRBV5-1,TGCGCCAGCAGCTTTGGGACATTGGATAATTCACCCCTCCACTTT,CASSFGTLDNSPLHF
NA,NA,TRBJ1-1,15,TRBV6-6,TGTGCCAGCAGTCCTGGACTCCTTATGAACACTGAAGCTTTCTTT,CASSPGLLMNTEAFF
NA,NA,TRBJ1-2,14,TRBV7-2,TGTGCCAGCAGCCCGCCGGGGCGGTACTATGGCTACACCTTC,CASSPPGRYYGYTF
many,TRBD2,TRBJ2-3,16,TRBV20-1,TGCAGTGCTTCGGGACTAGCCGCGGGGAACACAGATACGCAGTATTTT,CSASGLAAGNTDTQYF
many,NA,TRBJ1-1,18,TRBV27,TGTGCCAGCAGTTCGACAACGGGGCAAACTTGGGGAAACACTGAAGCTTTCTTT,CASSSTTGQTWGNTEAFF
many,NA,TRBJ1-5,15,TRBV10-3,TGTGCCATCAGCACGCCCGGCGAGGGGGACCAGCCCCAGCATTTT,CAISTPGEGDQPQHF
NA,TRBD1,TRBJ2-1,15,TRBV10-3,TGTGCCATCAGTAAAGGGACAGGGGGGGTCAATGAGCAGTTCTTC,CAISKGTGGVNEQFF
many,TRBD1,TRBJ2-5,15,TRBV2,TGTGCCAGCAGTGCCCCGGGACAGGGTGAAGAGACCCAGTACTTC,CASSAPGQGEETQYF
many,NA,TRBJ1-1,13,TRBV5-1,TGCGCCAGCAGCTTGGACAGCTACACTGAAGCTTTCTTT,CASSLDSYTEAFF
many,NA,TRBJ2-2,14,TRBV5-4,TGTGCCAGCAGCGGCGGACCGAACACCGGGGAGCTGTTTTTT,CASSGGPNTGELFF
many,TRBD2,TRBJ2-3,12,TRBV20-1,TGCAGTGCTAGCGGGGGGACAGATACGCAGTATTTT,CSASGGTDTQYF
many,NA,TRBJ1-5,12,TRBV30,TGTGCCTACGCGGAGGGGTATCAGCCCCAGCATTTT,CAYAEGYQPQHF
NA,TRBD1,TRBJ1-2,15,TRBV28,TGTGCCAGCAGTTCCTGGGACAGGGGGCAGGAGGGCTACACCTTC,CASSSWDRGQEGYTF
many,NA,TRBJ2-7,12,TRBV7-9,TGTGCCAGCAGCCGAGAGAGGGGCGAGCAGTACTTC,CASSRERGEQYF
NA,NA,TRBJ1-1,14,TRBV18,TGTGCCAGCTCACCATCGGCCGTTAACACTGAAGCTTTCTTT,CASSPSAVNTEAFF
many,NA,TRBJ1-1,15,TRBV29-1,TGCAGCACCGCTTACAGCTCCCTCTCGAACACTGAAGCTTTCTTT,CSTAYSSLSNTEAFF
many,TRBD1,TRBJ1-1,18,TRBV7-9,TGTGCCAGCAGCCCCGGGAAGGGGGCGACAGACAGAATCACTGAAGCTTTCTTT,CASSPGKGATDRITEAFF
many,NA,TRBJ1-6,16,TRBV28,TGTGCCAGCAGAGCCACGTTGGGGGGAGGCGAATCACCCCTCCACTTT,CASRATLGGGESPLHF
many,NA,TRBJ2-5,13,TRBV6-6,TGTGCCAGCAGATTCCAGGGGCGTGAGACCCAGTACTTC,CASRFQGRETQYF
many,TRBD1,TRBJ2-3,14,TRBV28,TGTGCCAGCAGTGTGGGACAGATAAAAGATACGCAGTATTTT,CASSVGQIKDTQYF
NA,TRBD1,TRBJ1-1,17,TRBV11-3,TGTGCCAGCAGCTTAGGGACAGGGGGCGTCTCGGGCACTGAAGCTTTCTTT,CASSLGTGGVSGTEAFF
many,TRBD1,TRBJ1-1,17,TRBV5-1,TGCGCCAGCAGCAGCCGGGACAGGGGAGGATCGAACACTGAAGCTTTCTTT,CASSSRDRGGSNTEAFF
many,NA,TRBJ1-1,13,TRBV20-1,TGCAGTGCTAGAGAAATGTCTTACACTGAAGCTTTCTTT,CSAREMSYTEAFF
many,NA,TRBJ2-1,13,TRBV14,TGTGCCAGCAGCCAAGAAAGGCGGGATAGGCAGTTCTTC,CASSQERRDRQFF
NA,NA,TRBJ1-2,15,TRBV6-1,TGTGCCAGCAGTGAAGGTTCTGGGCAGGGATTTGGCTACACCTTC,CASSEGSGQGFGYTF
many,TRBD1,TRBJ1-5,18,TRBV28,TGTGCCAGCAGTTTAGTAATATCGGGGACAGCTTTTAATCAGCCCCAGCATTTT,CASSLVISGTAFNQPQHF
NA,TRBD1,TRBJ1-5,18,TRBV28,TGTGCCAGCAGTTTAGTAATATCGGGGACAGCCTTTAATCAGCCCCGGCATTTT,CASSLVISGTAFNQPRHF
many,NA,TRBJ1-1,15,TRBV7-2,TGTGCCAGCAGCTCCCAAGGGGTAGGGATCACTGAAGCTTTCTTT,CASSSQGVGITEAFF
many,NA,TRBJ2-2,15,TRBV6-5,TGTGCCAGCAGTTACGGGGACTTGTATTCCGGGGAGCTGTTTTTT,CASSYGDLYSGELFF
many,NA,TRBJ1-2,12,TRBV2,TGTGCCAGCAGTGACTATTTCTATGGCTACACCTTC,CASSDYFYGYTF
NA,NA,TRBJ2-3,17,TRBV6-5,TGTGCCAGCAGTCACCCACTGGACATCCCCGGCACAGATACGCAGTTTTTT,CASSHPLDIPGTDTQFF
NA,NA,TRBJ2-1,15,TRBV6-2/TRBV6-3,TGTGCCAGCAGTTACTCGATAGGGTTCCGCAATGAGCAGTTCTTC,CASSYSIGFRNEQFF
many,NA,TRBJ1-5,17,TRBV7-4,TGTGCCAGCAGCTTAGCCCCGGACCGACCACGAAATCAGCCCCAGCATTTT,CASSLAPDRPRNQPQHF
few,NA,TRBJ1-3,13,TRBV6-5,TGTGCCAGCAGTCCGACCGTGGGTAACACCATATATTTT,CASSPTVGNTIYF